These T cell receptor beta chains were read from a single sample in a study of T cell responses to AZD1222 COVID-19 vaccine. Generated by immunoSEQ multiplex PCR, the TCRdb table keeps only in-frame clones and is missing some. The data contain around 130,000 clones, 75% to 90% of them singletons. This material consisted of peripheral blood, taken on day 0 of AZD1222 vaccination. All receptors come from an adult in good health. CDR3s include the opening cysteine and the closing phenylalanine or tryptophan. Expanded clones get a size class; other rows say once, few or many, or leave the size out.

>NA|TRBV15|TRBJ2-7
CATSREQTSYEQYF
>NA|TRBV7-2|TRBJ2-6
CASSLVGTGANVLTF
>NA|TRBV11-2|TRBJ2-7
CASSSLKGGTTSYEQYF
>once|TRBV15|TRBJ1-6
CATTGRDGSPLHF
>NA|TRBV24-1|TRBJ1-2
CATSDLGTAYGYTF
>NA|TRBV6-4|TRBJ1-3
CASNGQVSGNTIYF
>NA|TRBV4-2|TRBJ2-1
CASSQELKLAGSNRDEQFF
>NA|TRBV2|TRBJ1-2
CASSPDTLYGYTF
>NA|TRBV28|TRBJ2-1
CASAIAGTYNEQFF
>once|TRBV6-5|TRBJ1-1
CASSYIQNTEAFF
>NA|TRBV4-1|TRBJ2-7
CASSQDSLARYEQYF
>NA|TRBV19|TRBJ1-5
CASSPRQGANQPQHF
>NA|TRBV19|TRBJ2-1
CASSMIRGSSYNEQFF
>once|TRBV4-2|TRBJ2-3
CASSQGGGEADTQYF
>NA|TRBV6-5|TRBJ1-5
CASNRRSFNQPQHF
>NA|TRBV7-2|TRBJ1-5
CASSWAAYSNQPQHF
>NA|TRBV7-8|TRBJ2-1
CASSLVRSRGDYNEQFF
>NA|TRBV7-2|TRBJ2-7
CASSSRGLVFEQYF
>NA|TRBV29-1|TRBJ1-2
CSTLGEYGYTF
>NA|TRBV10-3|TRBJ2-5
CAISEKLAGGPETQYF
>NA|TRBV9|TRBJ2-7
CASSAFRGSNEQYF
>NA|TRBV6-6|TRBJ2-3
CASSYSATTDTQYF
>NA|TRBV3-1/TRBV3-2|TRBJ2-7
CASSQDPTRQYF
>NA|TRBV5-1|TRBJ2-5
CASSLWGILQETQYF
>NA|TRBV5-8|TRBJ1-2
CASSLYGYTF
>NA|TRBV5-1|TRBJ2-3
CASRSGRLTDTQYF
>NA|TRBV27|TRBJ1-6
CASSPGQATPLHF
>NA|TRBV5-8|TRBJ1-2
CASRPPRVGGYTF
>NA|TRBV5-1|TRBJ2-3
CASSLGEPKLFSSTDTQYF
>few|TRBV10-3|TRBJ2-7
CAISETPRGAYEQYF
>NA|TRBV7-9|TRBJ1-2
CASSDRGRGYGYTF